The 25 T cell receptor beta chains in this list originate from one sample, sequenced in a study of T-cell reconstitution after alpha-beta-depleted transplantation in children. As it was prepared, the TCRbeta library received unique molecular identifiers. TCRdb fed the PCR reads into MiXCR, producing one record per CDR3 protein. This table has 200,000 to 250,000 distinct CDR3 sequences, around 10% appearing once. The sequencing here drew on PBMCs from the stem cell graft donor, taken from the stem cell graft. Source of these receptors: a human donor who donated a stem cell graft to a child with acute lymphoblastic leukemia.

The rearrangement uses TRBV5-1 and TRBJ2-2, with 14 bases that match TRBD2. The CDR3 is 18 residues long. Per the germline V gene, CDR1 is SGHRS and CDR2 is YFSETQ. Trimming cost V 4 bases and J 4 bases; bases outside gene matches: 9. The CDR3 loop is CASSASTSGGASTGELFF. DNA of the CDR3: TGCGCCAGCAGCGCATCGACTAGCGGGGGGGCCAGCACCGGGGAGCTGTTTTTT.

This chain links TRBV6-5 with TRBJ1-1, with 7 bases matching TRBD1. The CDR3 contains 12 residues. The germline gives CDR1 MNHEY, CDR2 SVGAGI. CDR3 sequence: CATFSGGTEAFF. DNA of the CDR3: TGTGCTACCTTTTCAGGGGGCACTGAAGCTTTCTTT.

The table lists this clonotype with many counts. The J gene is TRBJ1-2, the V gene TRBV12-3 or TRBV12-4; TRBD1 aligns across 10 bases. The CDR3 runs 14 residues. J gave up 7 bases and V 6 bases, and 8 bases lay outside the gene matches. CDR3 bases: TGTGCCAGCAGGACGGGACAGGGGCTGGGTGGCTACACCTTC. This codes for CASRTGQGLGGYTF.

This clonotype was seen only a few times. In DNA, the CDR3 is TGTGCCATCAGTGCCCCGGGGGGACGGACTGAAGCTTTCTTT. Its translation: CAISAPGGRTEAFF. The chain recombines TRBV10-3 with TRBJ1-1, with D perhaps TRBD1 (5 bases). The CDR3 is made up of 14 amino acids. CDR1 ENHRY and CDR2 SYGVKD come from the germline V gene. Trimming cost V 4 bases and J 5 bases, with 14 bases left between them.

This clonotype was picked up a small number of times. CDR3 amino acids: CASSSLSGGDYEQFF. In DNA form, the CDR3 reads TGTGCCAGCAGCTCTCTTAGCGGGGGGGACTATGAGCAGTTCTTC. This chain uses TRBV5-5 with TRBJ2-1, with 11 bases aligning to TRBD2. The CDR3 sequence is 15 residues long. Germline V gene data show CDR1 as SGHKS and CDR2 as YYEKEE (reference sequence). V lost 3 bases to trimming and J lost 8 bases; unmatched junction nucleotides: 7.

This clonotype showed up just a few times. The chain has TRBV12-3 or TRBV12-4 and TRBJ2-2; possible D gene TRBD1, 6 bases. With 5 bases removed from V and 6 bases from J, the gap between germline ends came to 19 bases. The CDR3 has 16 residues. The CDR3 bases are TGTGCCAGCAGTCTGCCGGGACACCCTCGGTCCGGGGAGCTGTTTTTT. Encoded protein: CASSLPGHPRSGELFF.

In this sample, this clonotype turned up many times. The V gene is TRBV12-3 or TRBV12-4, the J gene TRBJ2-7; TRBD2 is a possible D gene (6 bases). CDR3 length: 14 amino acids. The germline V and J ends were trimmed by 3 bases and 0 bases, with 9 bases remaining between them. The chain's CDR3 is CASSLGGFSYEQYF. The DNA for the CDR3 is TGTGCCAGCAGTTTGGGGGGTTTCTCCTACGAGCAGTACTTC.

At least ten counts were recorded for this clonotype. The chain combines TRBV11-2 with TRBJ2-1, with D tentatively TRBD1 (6 bases). The germline V gene has CDR1 SGHAT and CDR2 FQNNGV. V gave up 1 base and J gave up 9 bases, with 7 bases separating them. The CDR3 loop spans 12 amino acids. The CDR3 region is CASSLGGREQFF. Here the CDR3 DNA reads TGTGCCAGCAGCTTAGGGGGGCGTGAGCAGTTCTTC. Filled out from reference TRBV11-2 and TRBJ2-1, the complete variable domain reads EAGVAQSPRYKIIEKRQSVAFWCNPISGHATLYWYQQILGQGPKLLIQFQNNGVVDDSQLPKDRFSAERLKGVDSTLKIQPAKLEDSAVYLCASSLGGREQFFGPGTRLTVL.

This clonotype was detected only a few times. The rearrangement joins TRBV11-2 to TRBJ1-1; TRBD1 matches 7 bases. V was clipped by 5 bases and J by 3 bases; unmatched bases: 9. CDR3 size: 15 residues. Germline V lookup: CDR1 SGHAT, CDR2 FQNNGV. DNA of the CDR3: TGTGCCAGCAGCCACGCCGGGACAGCCTACACTGAAGCTTTCTTT. Amino acids: CASSHAGTAYTEAFF.

In this sample, this clonotype turned up many times. This rearrangement joins TRBV29-1 to TRBJ2-7; D not certain. V gave up 7 bases and J gave up 5 bases, with 9 bases separating them. The CDR3 is 10 residues long. Germline-derived CDR1 and CDR2 are SQVTM and ANQGSEA. The CDR3 here is CSAIQDEQYF. The CDR3 DNA reads as TGCAGCGCGATTCAGGACGAGCAGTACTTC.

The chain uses TRBV5-1 and TRBJ1-4; 8 bases match TRBD1. Germline lookup yields CDR1 SGHRS and CDR2 YFSETQ. Trimming cost V 0 bases and J 11 bases; bases outside gene matches: 12. The CDR3 consists of 16 residues. CDR3 protein: CASSLEGQAGGAKLFF. CDR3 sequence (DNA): TGCGCCAGCAGCTTGGAGGGACAGGCCGGGGGAGCGAAACTGTTTTTT. Variable domain in full (rest from reference TRBV5-1 and TRBJ1-4): KAGVTQTPRYLIKTRGQQVTLSCSPISGHRSVSWYQQTPGQGLQFLFEYFSETQRNKGNFPGRFSGRQFSNSRSEMNVSTLELGDSALYLCASSLEGQAGGAKLFFGSGTQLSVL.

This clonotype was counted only a few times. V is TRBV10-3 and J is TRBJ1-1; no definite D call. Trimming shortened V by 6 bases and J by 0 bases, and 11 bases separated the two germline ends. The V gene's germline CDR1 is ENHRY and CDR2 SYGVKD. The CDR3 is 14 residues long. CDR3 residues: CAISPRELNTEAFF. Written as DNA, the CDR3 is TGTGCCATCAGCCCCCGGGAACTGAACACTGAAGCTTTCTTT.

This clonotype was counted at least ten times. V and J are TRBV6-2 or TRBV6-3 and TRBJ2-2; no clear D. In germline, CDR1 is MNHEY, CDR2 SVGEGT. This CDR3 has 14 amino acids. V was shortened by 5 bases and J by 0 bases, with 7 bases between the two germline ends. CDR3 amino acids: CASSRGPNTGELFF. The DNA of the CDR3 is TGTGCCAGCAGTCGTGGACCGAACACCGGGGAGCTGTTTTTT.

This clonotype was counted many times. The rearrangement uses TRBV20-1 and TRBJ2-3; the match to TRBD2 covers 11 bases. The CDR3 spans 15 residues. Germline V gene lookup returns CDR1 DFQATT and CDR2 SNEGSKA (reference sequence). The trim removed 1 base at V and 4 bases at J, leaving 4 bases unmatched. CDR3 sequence (DNA): TGCAGTGCTAGAGTCCTAGCGGGGGGCTCAGATACGCAGTATTTT. Translating it yields CSARVLAGGSDTQYF.

This clonotype came up a few times. For the CDR3, the DNA is TGTGCCAGCAGCTTAGCGGGACACCGCTACGAGCAGTACTTC. Its translation: CASSLAGHRYEQYF. V gene TRBV7-9 combines with J gene TRBJ2-7; TRBD1 is a possible D gene (6 bases). V lost 0 bases, J lost 3 bases, and 9 bases lay in between. Germline CDR1 is SEHNR and CDR2 is FQNEAQ (reference sequence). The CDR3 length is 14 residues.

This clonotype has at least ten counts. V is TRBV10-2 and J is TRBJ2-3; 7 bases match TRBD2. V shed 2 bases and J 2 bases; nucleotides not matched to a gene: 4. CDR1 is WSHSY, CDR2 SAAADI, per germline. CDR3 length equals 15 residues. CDR3 sequence (DNA): TGCGCCAGCAGTGAGAGCGGGGTTCCCACAGATACGCAGTATTTT. Its translation: CASSESGVPTDTQYF.

This clonotype was seen at least ten times. The CDR3 DNA is TGCAGTGCTAAACCTCCGGGACAGGGGGTTGGTGAAAAACTGTTTTTT. It codes for CSAKPPGQGVGEKLFF. The rearrangement uses TRBV20-1 and TRBJ1-4; 11 positions match TRBD1. This CDR3 contains 16 residues. V shed 4 bases and J 7 bases; nucleotides not matched to a gene: 11. Germline CDR1 DFQATT, CDR2 SNEGSKA (reference sequence).

The table lists this clonotype with a few counts. The chain joins TRBV12-3 or TRBV12-4 to TRBJ1-5; D might be TRBD1 (6 bases). V lost 6 bases to trimming and J lost 4 bases, with 13 bases between them. This CDR3 comprises 14 residues. CDR3 loop: CASSRDMGNQPQHF. The CDR3 bases are TGTGCCAGCAGCAGGGACATGGGGAATCAGCCCCAGCATTTT.

The chain links TRBV6-1 to TRBJ2-4, with 9 bases that match TRBD1. The V gene end was trimmed by 9 bases and the J gene end by 1 base; junction bases not matched to a gene: 7. Germline CDR1 MNHNS, CDR2 SASEGT. CDR3 length: 15 amino acids. Here the CDR3 DNA reads TGTGCCAGTAAAGGGACAGGGTCGGCCAAAAACATTCAGTACTTC. Translation: CASKGTGSAKNIQYF.

This clonotype was counted ten times or more. This chain uses TRBV5-1 with TRBJ1-6, with a weak D call TRBD1 (6 bases). The CDR3 is 15 amino acids. CDR1 and CDR2 (germline): SGHRS, YFSETQ. V lost 3 bases and J lost 6, with 13 bases in between. CDR3 loop: CASSSDRWSNSPLHF. The CDR3 bases are TGCGCCAGCAGCTCTGACAGGTGGAGTAATTCACCCCTCCACTTT.

This clonotype appeared a few times. The V and J genes are TRBV6-4 and TRBJ1-1; D might be TRBD1 (5 bases). Per the germline V gene, CDR1 is MRHNA and CDR2 is SNTAGT. Trimming took 6 bases from V and 1 from J, leaving 15 bases between them. The CDR3 runs 15 residues. CDR3 protein: CASRAEGGGNTEAFF. CDR3 DNA: TGTGCCAGCAGGGCTGAGGGTGGGGGGAACACTGAAGCTTTCTTT.

The rearrangement links TRBV5-6 to TRBJ1-5; TRBD1 is a possible D gene (6 bases). Germline V gene sequence: CDR1 SGHDT, CDR2 YYEEEE. V lost 5 bases to trimming and J lost 4 bases, with 16 bases between them. The CDR3 extends over 15 amino acids. CDR3 bases: TGTGCCAGCAGGGATCCAGGGGATGTTAATCAGCCCCAGCATTTT. As protein: CASRDPGDVNQPQHF.

Ten or more counts support this clonotype. V and J are TRBV7-8 and TRBJ2-7, with 10 bases fitting TRBD2. This CDR3 spans 14 amino acids. V dropped 5 bases and J dropped 2; count of bases not matched to a gene: 3. Germline V gives CDR1 SGHVS, CDR2 FQNEAQ. The CDR3 sequence: CASSASGSAYEQYF. In DNA form, the CDR3 reads TGTGCCAGCAGCGCTAGCGGGAGCGCCTACGAGCAGTACTTC.

V is TRBV12-3 or TRBV12-4 and J is TRBJ2-7; the D is unclear. The CDR3 extends over 12 amino acids. Deletions cut 1 base from V and 6 bases from J, with 7 bases between. DNA of the CDR3: TGTGCCAGCAGTTTAGATGGGTTCGAGCAGTACTTC. This sequence encodes CASSLDGFEQYF.

The CDR3 DNA sequence: TGTGCCAGCAGCCACGACGGTCCGGGACACGGGAGCGAGACCCAGTACTTC. Amino acid sequence: CASSHDGPGHGSETQYF. The gene calls are TRBV11-2 and TRBJ2-5; D assignment may be TRBD1 or TRBD2 (6 bases each). Germline assignment: CDR1 SGHAT and CDR2 FQNNGV. Trimming cost V 5 bases and J 5 bases, with 24 bases left between them. This CDR3 region has 17 residues.